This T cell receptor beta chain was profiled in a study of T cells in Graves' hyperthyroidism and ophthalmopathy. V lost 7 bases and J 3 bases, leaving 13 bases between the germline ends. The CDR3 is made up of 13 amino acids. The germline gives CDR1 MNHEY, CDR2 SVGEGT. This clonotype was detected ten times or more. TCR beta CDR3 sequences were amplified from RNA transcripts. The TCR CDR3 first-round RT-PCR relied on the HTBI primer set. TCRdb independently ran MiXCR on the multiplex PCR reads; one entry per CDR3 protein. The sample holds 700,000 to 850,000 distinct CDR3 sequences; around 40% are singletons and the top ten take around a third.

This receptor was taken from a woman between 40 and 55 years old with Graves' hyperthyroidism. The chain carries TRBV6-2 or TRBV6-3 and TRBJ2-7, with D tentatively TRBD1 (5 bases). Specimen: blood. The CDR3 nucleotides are TGTGCCAGCACCAACGGCAGGGACTACGAGCAGTACTTC. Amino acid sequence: CASTNGRDYEQYF.